The rows below give T cell receptor beta chains drawn from one sample of a study of glioma-infiltrating T cells. TCRdb fed the multiplex PCR reads into MiXCR, producing one record per CDR3 protein. The sample has approximately 100,000 distinct CDR3 sequences, about 25% seen once. Input material: glioma tissue, nonneoplastic brain tissue, or PBMCs (not recorded which). The receptors derive from a human donor with low-grade glioma or glioblastoma, undergoing nonglioma brain surgery, or in good health (not recorded which). Each CDR3 is given with its conserved first and last residue.

j_call v_call cdr3_aa
TRBJ1-3 TRBV11-3 CASSRRDGESFGNTIYF
TRBJ2-1 TRBV6-5 CASSYGPAGGQFNEQFF
TRBJ1-3 TRBV29-1 CSVQRGSVDTIYF
TRBJ2-5 TRBV3-1 CVSSLQETQYF
TRBJ2-5 TRBV6-2/TRBV6-3 CASSQYLGQGKKETQYF
TRBJ2-5 TRBV12-3/TRBV12-4 CASSTRRPMKETQYF
TRBJ2-7 TRBV29-1 CSVVLPGSNYEQYF
TRBJ1-3 TRBV28 CATLRGGGNTISF
TRBJ1-2 TRBV6-5 CASTGAYYGYTF
TRBJ2-1 TRBV20-1 CSARYPQNLYNEQFF
TRBJ1-6 TRBV28 CASSLWDILNSHLHF
TRBJ1-5 TRBV5-8 CASSPPENVQPQHF
TRBJ2-7 TRBV7-2 CASSLEGGVAYEQYF
TRBJ2-7 TRBV9 CASSVGALAGLRHEQYF
TRBJ1-5 TRBV7-2 CASSLVRISNQPQHF
TRBJ2-5 TRBV5-4 CASSPGQVETQYF
TRBJ1-5 TRBV4-1 CASSQVLSGEQPQHF
TRBJ1-1 TRBV11-3 CASSFDRAVAEAFF